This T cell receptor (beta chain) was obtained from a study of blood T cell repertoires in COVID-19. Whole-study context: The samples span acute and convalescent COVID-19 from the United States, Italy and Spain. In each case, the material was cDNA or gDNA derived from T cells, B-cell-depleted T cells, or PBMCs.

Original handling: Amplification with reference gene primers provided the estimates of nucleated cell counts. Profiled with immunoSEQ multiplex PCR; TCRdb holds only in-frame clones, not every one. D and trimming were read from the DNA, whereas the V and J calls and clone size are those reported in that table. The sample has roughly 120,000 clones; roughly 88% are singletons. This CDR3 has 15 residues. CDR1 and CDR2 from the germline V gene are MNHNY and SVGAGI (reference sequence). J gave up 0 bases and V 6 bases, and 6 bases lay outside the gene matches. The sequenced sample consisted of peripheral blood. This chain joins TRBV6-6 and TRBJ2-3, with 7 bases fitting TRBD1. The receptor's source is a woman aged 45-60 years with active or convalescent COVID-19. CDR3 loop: CASRQPGQSTDTQYF. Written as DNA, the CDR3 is TGTGCCAGCAGACAACCGGGACAGAGCACAGATACGCAGTATTTT.